These T cell receptor beta chains were read from a single sample in a study of blood T cell repertoires in COVID-19. The repertoire was sequenced with immunoSEQ multiplex PCR; TCRdb's copy has only in-frame clones and lacks some. The profile shows 65,000 to 90,000 clones, over 80% of them singletons. Sequenced sample: peripheral blood. The receptors stem from a woman of 80 years or more with acute or convalescent COVID-19. Each CDR3 is given with its conserved first and last residue. A D gene is named only where the DNA matches it firmly. Expanded clones get a size class; other rows say once, few or many, or leave the size out.

once	TRBV18	TRBD1	TRBJ2-7	TGTGCCAGCTCACCGGGACAGGCCCAGGGGGAGCAGTACTTC	CASSPGQAQGEQYF
.	TRBV10-3	TRBD2	TRBJ2-5	TGTGCCATCAGTCTAGCGGCGTGGGAGACCCAGTACTTC	CAISLAAWETQYF
.	TRBV3-1/TRBV3-2	TRBD2	TRBJ2-7	TGTGCCAGCAGCCAAGATGTCCTAGCGGGCTACGAGCAGTACTTC	CASSQDVLAGYEQYF
once	TRBV4-3	.	TRBJ1-4	TGCGCCAGCAGCCAAGTTTGGCCAACTAATGAAAAACTGTTTTTT	CASSQVWPTNEKLFF
few	TRBV12-3/TRBV12-4	.	TRBJ2-7	TGTGCCAGCAGTTTAAGACAGTTCTACGAGCAGTACTTC	CASSLRQFYEQYF
.	TRBV5-6	.	TRBJ2-1	TGTGCCAGCAGCCCCAGGGGGGCGGGTGAGCAGTTCTTC	CASSPRGAGEQFF
.	TRBV2	.	TRBJ1-5	TGTGCCAGCAGTGAAGGGGGGCGAGATCAGCCCCAGCATTTT	CASSEGGRDQPQHF
.	TRBV9	TRBD2	TRBJ2-1	TGTGCCAGCAGCGTAAGGCCTAGCGGGGACAATGAGCAGTTCTTC	CASSVRPSGDNEQFF
.	TRBV29-1	TRBD1	TRBJ2-7	TGCAGCGTTGTGGACAGGGGGAGAGTGTTGGAGCAGTACTTC	CSVVDRGRVLEQYF
.	TRBV5-4	TRBD1	TRBJ2-3	TGTGCCAGCAGCTGGGGCGGGCTAGCAGGGGGAGATACGCAGTATTTT	CASSWGGLAGGDTQYF
once	TRBV3-1/TRBV3-2	.	TRBJ1-1	TGTGCCAGCAGCTCACAGGGTGGCACTGAAGCTTTCTTT	CASSSQGGTEAFF
few	TRBV12-3/TRBV12-4	TRBD1	TRBJ1-5	TGTGCCAGCAGCCAAGACAGGGGACAGCCCCAGCATTTT	CASSQDRGQPQHF
.	TRBV6-5	TRBD1	TRBJ2-3	TGTGCCAGCAGGGGTCCACAGGGGACAGATACGCAGTATTTT	CASRGPQGTDTQYF
.	TRBV2	.	TRBJ2-7	TGTGCCAGCAGTGCGACAGACTACGAGCAGTACTTC	CASSATDYEQYF
.	TRBV11-2	TRBD1	TRBJ1-2	TGTGCCAGCAGCCCTCGGACAGGGGGGGACTATGGCTACACCTTC	CASSPRTGGDYGYTF
.	TRBV5-6	TRBD2	TRBJ2-1	TGTGCCAGCAGCTTGGAGACTAGCGGATACAATGAGCAGTTCTTC	CASSLETSGYNEQFF
.	TRBV18	.	TRBJ1-2	TGTGCCAGCTCACCAGAGGGAGGGGATCTCTATGGCTACACCTTC	CASSPEGGDLYGYTF
.	TRBV6-2/TRBV6-3	.	TRBJ2-3	TGTGCCAGCAGCCCTCTCCCTTCCACAGATACGCAGTATTTT	CASSPLPSTDTQYF
.	TRBV11-3	.	TRBJ2-3	TGTGCCAGCAGCCCCCGAGGAGGGACGGGATCACAAGATACGCAGTATTTT	CASSPRGGTGSQDTQYF
.	TRBV7-6	TRBD2	TRBJ2-7	TGTGCCAGCAGCCTTTCCACTAGCGGGTGGTTCTCCGAGCAGTACTTC	CASSLSTSGWFSEQYF
.	TRBV18	TRBD1	TRBJ2-5	TGTGCCAGCTCACTCGGGACAGGAGGGACCCAGTACTTC	CASSLGTGGTQYF
.	TRBV6-6	TRBD1	TRBJ2-7	TGTGCCAGCAGTGTACCCGGGACAGACGGAATACACGAGCAGTACTTC	CASSVPGTDGIHEQYF
.	TRBV19	TRBD1	TRBJ1-5	TGTGCCAGCGGGACAGGGCCCCCCAATCCGCCCCAGCATTTT	CASGTGPPNPPQHF
few	TRBV6-5	.	TRBJ2-2	TGTGCCAGCAGTTGGCGGGAGAACACCGGGGAGCTGTTTTTT	CASSWRENTGELFF
few	TRBV6-2/TRBV6-3	.	TRBJ2-2	TGTGCCAGCAGCCCAGAAGGGAGGCCCAACACCGGGGAGCTGTTTTTT	CASSPEGRPNTGELFF
.	TRBV18	TRBD1	TRBJ2-5	TGTGCCAGCTCACCACTGACAGGGGTGGGTGTGTTGGAGACCCAGTACTTC	CASSPLTGVGVLETQYF
.	TRBV2	TRBD1	TRBJ2-5	TGTGCCAAAAGACAGGGGTCGGAGACCCAGTACTTC	CAKRQGSETQYF
.	TRBV19	TRBD2	TRBJ2-7	TGTGCCAGTAGTATAACTAGCGGCAGTGGTGGCTACGAGCAGTACTTC	CASSITSGSGGYEQYF
once	TRBV5-1	TRBD1	TRBJ2-7	TGCGCCAGCAGCTTGGCCCTGGGACAGGGAGGGGAGCAGTACTTC	CASSLALGQGGEQYF
.	TRBV6-6	.	TRBJ1-1	TGTGCCAGCAGTACAGGGTCCACTGAAGCTTTCTTT	CASSTGSTEAFF
.	TRBV4-2	TRBD2	TRBJ2-7	TGTGCCAGCAGCCAAGTAGCGGGAGGGTACTCCTACGAGCAGTACTTC	CASSQVAGGYSYEQYF
.	TRBV30	TRBD2	TRBJ2-5	TGTGCCTGGAGTAAGACTAGCGGACAAGAGACCCAGTACTTC	CAWSKTSGQETQYF
.	TRBV4-1	TRBD1	TRBJ2-2	TGCGCCACTAGTCCGAGGGGAGGACAGGGAGCCGGGGAGCTGTTTTTT	CATSPRGGQGAGELFF
.	TRBV29-1	.	TRBJ2-7	TGCAGCGTATCCCGAGGGGGCGAGCAGTACTTC	CSVSRGGEQYF
.	TRBV13	TRBD1	TRBJ2-5	TGTGCCAGCAGCTTAGGGAGGGACAGAGGTACCAAAGAGACCCAGTACTTC	CASSLGRDRGTKETQYF
.	TRBV6-6	TRBD1	TRBJ2-5	TGTGCCAGCAGTCCCAGACAGGGGGTCCAAGAGACCCAGTACTTC	CASSPRQGVQETQYF
.	TRBV11-2	TRBD1	TRBJ2-1	TGTGCCAGCAGCCTTTTACAGGGGGCCGGCAATGAGCAGTTCTTC	CASSLLQGAGNEQFF
.	TRBV29-1	.	TRBJ2-7	TGCAGCGCTACGACGGGTTCGGGCGAGCAGTACTTC	CSATTGSGEQYF
.	TRBV7-9	.	TRBJ2-7	TGTGCCAGCAGCCTCTTAAGTTCAGCGCGATCTTACGAGCAGTACTTC	CASSLLSSARSYEQYF
.	TRBV5-1	TRBD1	TRBJ2-5	TGCGCCAGCAGCTTAGATGGGACAGGGGGTGTTGAGACCCAGTACTTC	CASSLDGTGGVETQYF
.	TRBV24-1	.	TRBJ2-7	TGTGCCACCATTCCGAGGGTGGGCTACGAGCAGTACTTC	CATIPRVGYEQYF
.	TRBV4-3	TRBD1	TRBJ2-4	TGCGCCAGCAGCCAAGACAGGGGGAGAAACATTCAGTACTTC	CASSQDRGRNIQYF